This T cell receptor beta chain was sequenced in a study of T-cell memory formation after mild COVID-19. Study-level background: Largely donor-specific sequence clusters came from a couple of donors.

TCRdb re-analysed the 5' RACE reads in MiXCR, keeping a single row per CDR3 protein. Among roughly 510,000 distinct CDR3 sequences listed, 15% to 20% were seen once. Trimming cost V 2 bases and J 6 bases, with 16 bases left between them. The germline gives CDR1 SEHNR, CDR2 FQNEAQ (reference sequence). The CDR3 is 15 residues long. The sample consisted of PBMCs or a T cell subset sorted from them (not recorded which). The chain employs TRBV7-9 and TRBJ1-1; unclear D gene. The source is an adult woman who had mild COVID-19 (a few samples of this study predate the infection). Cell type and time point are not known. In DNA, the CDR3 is TGTGCCAGCAGCTTAATCGGGCAGCATGATTCTGAAGCTTTCTTT. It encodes CASSLIGQHDSEAFF.